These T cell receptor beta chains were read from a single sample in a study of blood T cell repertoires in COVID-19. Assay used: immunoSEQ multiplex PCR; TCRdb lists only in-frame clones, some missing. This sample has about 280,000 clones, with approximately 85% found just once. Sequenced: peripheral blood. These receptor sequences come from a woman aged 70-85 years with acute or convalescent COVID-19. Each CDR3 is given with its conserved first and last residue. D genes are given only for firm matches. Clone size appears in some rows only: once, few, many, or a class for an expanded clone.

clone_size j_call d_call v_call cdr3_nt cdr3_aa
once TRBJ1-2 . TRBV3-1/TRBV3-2 TGTGCCAGCAGCCAAGTTAAATATGGCTACACCTTC CASSQVKYGYTF
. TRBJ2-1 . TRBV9 TGTGCCAGCAGCACTCTCGAGTACAATGAGCAGTTCTTC CASSTLEYNEQFF
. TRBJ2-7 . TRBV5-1 TGCGCCAGCAGCTTGGGAGGACAGACCTACGAGCAGTACTTC CASSLGGQTYEQYF
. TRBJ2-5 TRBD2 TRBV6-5 TGTGCCAGCAGTTACTGGACTAGCGGGGAGGCCCAGTACTTC CASSYWTSGEAQYF
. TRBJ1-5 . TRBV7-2 TGTGCCAGCACCGGAGGACGTAGCAATCAGCCCCAGCATTTT CASTGGRSNQPQHF
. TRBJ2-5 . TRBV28 TGTGCCAGCAAATCCGCTGAGAAGACCCAGTACTTC CASKSAEKTQYF
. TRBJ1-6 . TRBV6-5 TGTGCCAGCAGTTTGGGCAGGGATAATTCACCCCTCCACTTT CASSLGRDNSPLHF
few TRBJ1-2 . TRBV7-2 TGTGCCAGCAGCTCTGAGTGGAGTAACTATGGCTACACCTTC CASSSEWSNYGYTF
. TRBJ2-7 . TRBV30 TGTGCCTGGAGTGTACTCAGGGGCTACGAGCAGTACTTC CAWSVLRGYEQYF
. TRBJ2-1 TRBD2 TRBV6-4 TGTGCCAGCAGCGACCTCCTGACTAGCCCGTACAATGAGCAGTTCTTC CASSDLLTSPYNEQFF
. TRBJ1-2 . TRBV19 TGTGCCAGTAGTATGCGGGGCGGCTATGGCTACACCTTC CASSMRGGYGYTF
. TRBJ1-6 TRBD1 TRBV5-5 TGTGCCAGCAGCTTCGCGACAGGGGTACTTAATTCACCCCTCCACTTT CASSFATGVLNSPLHF
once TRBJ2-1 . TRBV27 TGTGCCAGCAGTCGGGGGAACAATGAGCAGTTCTTC CASSRGNNEQFF
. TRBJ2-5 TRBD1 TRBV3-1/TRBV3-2 TGTGCCAGCAGCCTTTGGGCAGGGGGAGTTGTCCAAGAGACCCAGTACTTC CASSLWAGGVVQETQYF
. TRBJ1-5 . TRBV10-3 TGTGCCATCAGAACAGGTTTCGATCAGCCCCAGCATTTT CAIRTGFDQPQHF
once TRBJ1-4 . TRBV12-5 TGTGCTAGTGGTTCGGCCAGGACGGGAAATGAAAAACTGTTTTTT CASGSARTGNEKLFF
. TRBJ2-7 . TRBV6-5 TGTGCCAGCAGCTCGAACAGAGCCGACGAGCAGTACTTC CASSSNRADEQYF
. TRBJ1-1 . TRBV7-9 TGTGCCAGCAGCTTAACCGTACAGGGCAGTGAAGCTTTCTTT CASSLTVQGSEAFF
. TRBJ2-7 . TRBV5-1 TGCGCCAGCAGCCCGAATCCCGGGGGTACCTCAGGCGAGCAGTACTTC CASSPNPGGTSGEQYF
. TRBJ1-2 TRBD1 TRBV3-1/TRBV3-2 TGTGCCAGCAGCCAACCTACCGGGACAGGGGCAGGAGGCTACACCTTC CASSQPTGTGAGGYTF
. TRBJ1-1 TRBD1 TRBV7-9 TGTGCCAGCAGCTCGCAGACAGGGTGGACTGAAGCTTTCTTT CASSSQTGWTEAFF
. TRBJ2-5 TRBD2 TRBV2 TGTGCCAGCAGAAGTAGCGGGGGGAAGGTGGAGACCCAGTACTTC CASRSSGGKVETQYF
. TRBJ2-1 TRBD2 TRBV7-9 TGTGCCAGCAGCTACCGGACTAGCGGGGGGGCTAAGGAGCAGTTCTTC CASSYRTSGGAKEQFF
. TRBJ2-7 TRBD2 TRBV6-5 TGTGCCAGCACCCAAGCGGGAGTGAGCTCCTACGAGCAGTACTTC CASTQAGVSSYEQYF
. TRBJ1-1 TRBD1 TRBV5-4 TGTGCCAGCAGCGTACAGGGGAGCACTGAAGCTTTCTTT CASSVQGSTEAFF
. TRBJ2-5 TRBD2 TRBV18 TGTGCCAGCTCACCGAGGCGGGAGGGGACCCAGTACTTC CASSPRREGTQYF
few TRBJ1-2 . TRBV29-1 TGCAGCGTTGACCACACAGGACAGTTTAACTATGGCTACACCTTC CSVDHTGQFNYGYTF
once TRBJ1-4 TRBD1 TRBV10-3 TGTGCCATCAGGGGTCAGGGGGTTGGAGAAAAACTGTTTTTT CAIRGQGVGEKLFF
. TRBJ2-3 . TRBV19 TGTGCCAGTAGTATAACAATCACAGATACGCAGTATTTT CASSITITDTQYF
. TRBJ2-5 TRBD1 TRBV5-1 TGCGCCAGCAGCTTGGCCCCGACAGGGGGCCAAGAGACCCAGTACTTC CASSLAPTGGQETQYF
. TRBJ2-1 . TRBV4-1 TGCGCCAGCAGCCCAGCCGGGATCTACAATGAGCAGTTCTTC CASSPAGIYNEQFF
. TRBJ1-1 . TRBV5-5 TGTGCCAGCAGCTTGCTTGGGGGGGAAGCTTTCTTT CASSLLGGEAFF
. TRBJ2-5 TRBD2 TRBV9 TGTGCCAGCAGCTCTGGGGGGGAAGAGACCCAGTACTTC CASSSGGEETQYF
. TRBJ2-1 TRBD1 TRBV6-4 TGTGCCAGCAGAGTCTCCTACAGGCCGGGACAGATCATTGAGCAGTTCTTC CASRVSYRPGQIIEQFF
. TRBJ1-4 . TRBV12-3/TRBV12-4 TGTGCCAGCGGCCACAGTGGTGAAAAACTGTTTTTT CASGHSGEKLFF
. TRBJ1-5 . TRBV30 TGTGCCTGGAGTCAACCTGACAGGTTCAATCAGCCCCAGCATTTT CAWSQPDRFNQPQHF
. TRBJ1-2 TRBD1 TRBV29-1 TGCAGCGTTGAGGGACGCCGACAGGGGATGAACTATGGCTACACCTTC CSVEGRRQGMNYGYTF
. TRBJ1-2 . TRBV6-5 TGTGCCAGCAGTTACGCGGACTATGGCTACACCTTC CASSYADYGYTF
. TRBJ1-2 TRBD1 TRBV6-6 TGTGCCAGCAGTCCGGACAGGTCCCACGTGTCCAACTATGGCTACACCTTC CASSPDRSHVSNYGYTF
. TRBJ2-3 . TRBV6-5 TGTGCCAGCAGTTACTCAACGGGTTTGAAAGATACGCAGTATTTT CASSYSTGLKDTQYF
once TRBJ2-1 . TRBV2 TGTGCCAGCAGAATTGGGGGCTTTGCGCTGGAGCAGTTCTTC CASRIGGFALEQFF